This T cell receptor beta chain emerged from a study of PD-L1 blockade in urothelial cancer. Time point indicated: pretreatment peripheral blood. Each patient supplied 1 to 8 pretreatment and on-treatment samples. Libraries were prepared by immunoSEQ multiplex PCR; TCRdb keeps only in-frame clonotypes and omits some of them. The table lists roughly 77,000 clones, less than 90% of them singletons. This clone was counted ten times or more. The antigen is undetermined. This CDR3 is 15 amino acids long. The germline V gene has CDR1 SGHTA and CDR2 FQGNSA. Trimming took 6 bases from V and 2 from J, leaving 11 bases between them. Whole-study findings and limits: Greater 3-week expansion of tumor-associated blood clones was recorded for durable-benefit patients.

The rearrangement joins TRBV7-2 to TRBJ2-6; possible D gene TRBD1, 6 bases. The sequencing used PBMCs, collected around atezolizumab (anti-PD-L1) treatment. This TCR was sampled from a woman in her 70s with urothelial cancer. CDR3 loop: CASSSGATGANVLTF. The CDR3 DNA follows: TGTGCCAGCAGTTCAGGGGCTACTGGGGCCAACGTCCTGACTTTC.